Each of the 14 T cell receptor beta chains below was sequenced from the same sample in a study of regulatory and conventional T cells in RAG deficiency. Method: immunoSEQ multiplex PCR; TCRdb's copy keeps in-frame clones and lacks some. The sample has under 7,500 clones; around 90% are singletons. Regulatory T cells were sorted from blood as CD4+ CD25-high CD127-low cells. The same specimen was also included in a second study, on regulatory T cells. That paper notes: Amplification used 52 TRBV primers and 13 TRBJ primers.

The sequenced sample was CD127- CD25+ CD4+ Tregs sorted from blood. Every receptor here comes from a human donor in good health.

The CDR3 reads CASRTRQGFYGYTF. CDR3 nucleotide sequence: TGTGCCAGCAGAACCCGACAGGGGTTCTATGGCTACACCTTC. The chain recombines TRBV28 with TRBJ1-2; 8 bases match TRBD1. V trimming: 6 bases; J trimming: 4 bases; junction bases outside the gene matches: 7. The CDR3 totals 14 residues. Germline V CDR1 and CDR2: MDHEN, SYDVKM.

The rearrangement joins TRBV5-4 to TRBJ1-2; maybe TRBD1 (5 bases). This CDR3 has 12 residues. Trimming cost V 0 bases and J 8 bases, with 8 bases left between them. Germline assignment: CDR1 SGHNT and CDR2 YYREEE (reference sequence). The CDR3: CASSLVGAGYTF. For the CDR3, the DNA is TGTGCCAGCAGCTTGGTAGGGGCCGGCTACACCTTC.

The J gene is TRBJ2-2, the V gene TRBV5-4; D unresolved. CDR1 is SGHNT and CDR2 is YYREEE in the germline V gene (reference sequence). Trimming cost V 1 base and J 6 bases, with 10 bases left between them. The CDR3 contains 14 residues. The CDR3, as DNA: TGTGCCAGCAGCTTGTCTCTTTCCGCCGGGGAGCTGTTTTTT. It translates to CASSLSLSAGELFF. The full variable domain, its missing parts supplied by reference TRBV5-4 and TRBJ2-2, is ETGVTQSPTHLIKTRGQQVTLRCSSQSGHNTVSWYQQALGQGPQFIFQYYREEENGRGNFPPRFSGLQFPNYSSELNVNALELDDSALYLCASSLSLSAGELFFGEGSRLTVL.

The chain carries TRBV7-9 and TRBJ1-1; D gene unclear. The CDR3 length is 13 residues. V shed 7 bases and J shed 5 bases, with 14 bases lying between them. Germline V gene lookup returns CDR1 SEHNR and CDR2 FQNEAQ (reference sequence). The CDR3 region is CASNRIGETEAFF. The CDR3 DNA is TGTGCCAGCAACAGAATCGGGGAGACTGAAGCTTTCTTT.

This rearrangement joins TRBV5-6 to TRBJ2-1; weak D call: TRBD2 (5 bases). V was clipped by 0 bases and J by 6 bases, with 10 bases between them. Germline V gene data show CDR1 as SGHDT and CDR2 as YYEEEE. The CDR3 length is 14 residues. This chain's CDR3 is CASSLEGRGNEQFF. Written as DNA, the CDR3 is TGTGCCAGCAGCTTGGAAGGACGGGGCAATGAGCAGTTCTTC.

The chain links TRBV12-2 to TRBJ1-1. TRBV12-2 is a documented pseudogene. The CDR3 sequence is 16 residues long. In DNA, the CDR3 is TGTGCAAGTCGCTTAGTCGGGCGGGAACGGAACACTGAAGCTTTCTTT. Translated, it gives CASRLVGRERNTEAFF.

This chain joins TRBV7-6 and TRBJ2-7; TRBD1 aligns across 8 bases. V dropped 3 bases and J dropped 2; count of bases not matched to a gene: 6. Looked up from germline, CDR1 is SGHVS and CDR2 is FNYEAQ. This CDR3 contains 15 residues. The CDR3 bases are TGTGCCAGCAGCTTGAGGACAGGGTTTCCCTACGAGCAGTACTTC. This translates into CASSLRTGFPYEQYF.

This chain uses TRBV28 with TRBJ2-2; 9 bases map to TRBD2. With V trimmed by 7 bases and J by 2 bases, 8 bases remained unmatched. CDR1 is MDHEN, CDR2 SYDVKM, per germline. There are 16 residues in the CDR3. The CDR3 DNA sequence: TGTGCCAGCAATAGAGCGGGGGGCTCTAACACCGGGGAGCTGTTTTTT. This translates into CASNRAGGSNTGELFF.

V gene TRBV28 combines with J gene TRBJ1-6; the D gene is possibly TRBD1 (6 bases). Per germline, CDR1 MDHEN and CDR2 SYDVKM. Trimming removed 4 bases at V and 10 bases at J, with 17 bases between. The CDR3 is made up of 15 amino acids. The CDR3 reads CASSSQTGLGSPLHF. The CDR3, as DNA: TGTGCCAGCAGTTCCCAGACAGGTCTGGGATCACCCCTCCACTTT. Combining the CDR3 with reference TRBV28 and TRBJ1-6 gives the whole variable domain DVKVTQSSRYLVKRTGEKVFLECVQDMDHENMFWYRQDPGLGLRLIYFSYDVKMKEKGDIPEGYSVSREKKERFSLILESASTNQTSMYLCASSSQTGLGSPLHFGNGTRLTVT.

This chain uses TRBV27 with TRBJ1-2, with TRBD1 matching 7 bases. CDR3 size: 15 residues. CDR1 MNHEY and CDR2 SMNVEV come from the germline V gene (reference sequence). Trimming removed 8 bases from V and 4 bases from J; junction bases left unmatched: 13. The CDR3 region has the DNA TGTGCCAGCGCCTCCGACAGGGTAGGCCCCTATGGCTACACCTTC. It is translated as CASASDRVGPYGYTF.

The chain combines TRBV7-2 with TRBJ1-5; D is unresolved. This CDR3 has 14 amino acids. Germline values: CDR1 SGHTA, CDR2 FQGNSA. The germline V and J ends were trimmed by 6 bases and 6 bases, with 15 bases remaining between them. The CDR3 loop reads CASRPGREGQPQHF. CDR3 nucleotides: TGTGCCAGCAGACCCGGACGGGAGGGTCAGCCCCAGCATTTT.

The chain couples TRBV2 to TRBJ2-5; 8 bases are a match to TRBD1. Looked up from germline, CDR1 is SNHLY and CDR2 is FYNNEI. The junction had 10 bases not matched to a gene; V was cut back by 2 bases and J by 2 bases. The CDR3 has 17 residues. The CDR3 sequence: CASSEMMDRALQETQYF. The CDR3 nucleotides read TGTGCCAGCAGTGAAATGATGGACAGGGCGCTACAAGAGACCCAGTACTTC.

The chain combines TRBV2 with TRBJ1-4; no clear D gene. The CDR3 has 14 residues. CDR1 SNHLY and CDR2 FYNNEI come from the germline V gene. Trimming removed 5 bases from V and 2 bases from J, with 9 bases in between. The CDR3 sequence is CASSMRATNEKLFF. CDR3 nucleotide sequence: TGTGCCAGCAGTATGAGGGCGACTAATGAAAAACTGTTTTTT.

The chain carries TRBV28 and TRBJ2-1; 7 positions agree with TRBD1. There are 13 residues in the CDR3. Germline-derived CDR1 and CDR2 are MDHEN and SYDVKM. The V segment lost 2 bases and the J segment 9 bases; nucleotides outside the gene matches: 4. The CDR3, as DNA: TGTGCCAGCAGTTTAAGGGCAGGGGGTGAGCAGTTCTTC. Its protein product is CASSLRAGGEQFF. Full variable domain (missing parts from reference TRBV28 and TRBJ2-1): DVKVTQSSRYLVKRTGEKVFLECVQDMDHENMFWYRQDPGLGLRLIYFSYDVKMKEKGDIPEGYSVSREKKERFSLILESASTNQTSMYLCASSLRAGGEQFFGPGTRLTVL.